This T cell receptor beta chain stems from a study of T cell responses to AZD1222 COVID-19 vaccine. Study-wide points: The donor cohort was predominantly white British with a female majority, and clonal diversity may have been underestimated.

Using immunoSEQ multiplex PCR, the repertoire was profiled, and TCRdb retains in-frame clones only, with some absent. Of tens of thousands of clones listed, about nine tenths are singletons. Concerning this clone itself: Its antigen is not identified.

Trimming took 7 bases from V and 5 from J; bases not matched to a gene: 6. Germline CDR1 reads LGHDT; CDR2 reads YNNKEL (reference sequence). The CDR3 runs to 14 residues. The origin of this receptor is an adult in good health. V and J are TRBV3-1 (or the pseudogene TRBV3-2) and TRBJ1-2; 11 nucleotides align to TRBD1. The sample here was peripheral blood, taken on day 0 of AZD1222 vaccination. Here the CDR3 reads CASKSGQGVYGYTF. Written as DNA, the CDR3 is TGTGCCAGCAAGTCGGGACAGGGGGTTTATGGCTACACCTTC.